The rows below give T cell receptor beta chains drawn from one sample of a study of shared clonotypes between healthy human individuals. This table comes from immunoSEQ multiplex PCR, and its TCRdb copy is limited to in-frame clones, with some not included. The table has about 1.4 million clones, approximately 97% seen once; the top ten hold roughly 1.2%. Material: naive CD4+ T cells sorted from blood. The source of these receptors is a man younger than 40 in good health. Both conserved end residues are part of each CDR3. The order of the fields is clone size, V gene, J gene, D gene, CDR3 protein, CDR3 DNA. A D gene is named only where the DNA matches it firmly. For some rows the clone size is stated as once, few or many, or as a class when expanded; others skip it.

>.|TRBV18|TRBJ2-1|.
CASSPQGLPLHEQFF
TGTGCCAGCTCACCCCAAGGGCTCCCGTTGCATGAGCAGTTCTTC
>.|TRBV7-9|TRBJ2-5|TRBD1
CATQGQYQETQYF
TGTGCCACCCAGGGACAGTACCAAGAGACCCAGTACTTC
>.|TRBV28|TRBJ1-2|.
CASSFQGLGYTF
TGTGCCAGCAGTTTCCAGGGTTTGGGCTACACCTTC
>.|TRBV10-3|TRBJ2-7|TRBD1
CAAGTGFSYEQYF
TGTGCCGCCGGGACAGGATTTTCCTACGAGCAGTACTTC
>.|TRBV4-2|TRBJ2-7|.
CASSLAQGRYEQYF
TGTGCCAGCAGCTTAGCGCAGGGACGGTACGAGCAGTACTTC
>.|TRBV7-9|TRBJ2-7|.
CASSLDTSLPYEQYF
TGTGCCAGCAGCTTAGACACGTCGCTACCCTACGAGCAGTACTTC
>.|TRBV14|TRBJ2-5|.
CASSQDVTSRGVETQYF
TGTGCCAGCAGCCAAGATGTGACTAGTCGGGGTGTGGAGACCCAGTACTTC
>.|TRBV19|TRBJ1-2|TRBD1
CASNKQGGPNYGYTF
TGTGCCAGTAACAAACAGGGGGGGCCTAACTATGGCTACACCTTC
>.|TRBV28|TRBJ2-2|.
CATLKLAPGELFF
TGTGCCACCCTCAAGCTAGCTCCCGGGGAGCTGTTTTTT
>.|TRBV5-1|TRBJ2-7|.
CASSSPGEQYF
TGCGCCAGCAGCTCGCCGGGAGAGCAGTACTTC
>once|TRBV28|TRBJ1-5|.
CASNQNRFYQPQHF
TGTGCCAGCAACCAAAACAGGTTCTACCAGCCCCAGCATTTT
>.|TRBV5-1|TRBJ2-1|TRBD2
CASSLRTSGRLIYNEQFF
TGCGCCAGCAGCCTAAGGACTAGCGGGAGGCTCATTTACAATGAGCAGTTCTTC
>once|TRBV7-8|TRBJ2-1|.
CASSSGWDEQFF
TGTGCCAGCAGCTCTGGATGGGATGAGCAGTTCTTC
>.|TRBV6-6|TRBJ1-1|.
CASSYLPGARTEAFF
TGTGCCAGCAGTTATTTACCGGGGGCGCGGACTGAAGCTTTCTTT
>.|TRBV7-9|TRBJ2-5|.
CASSLGNNAQETQYF
TGTGCCAGCAGCTTAGGGAACAACGCTCAAGAGACCCAGTACTTC
>.|TRBV7-8|TRBJ1-1|.
CASSCLGCTEAFF
TGTGCCAGCAGCTGCTTGGGTTGCACTGAAGCTTTCTTT
>.|TRBV6-5|TRBJ1-1|.
CASSYRPNTEAFF
TGTGCCAGCAGTTACAGGCCGAACACTGAAGCTTTCTTT
>.|TRBV10-3|TRBJ2-2|.
CAISLDAANTGELFF
TGTGCCATCAGCTTAGACGCGGCGAACACCGGGGAGCTGTTTTTT
>.|TRBV18|TRBJ1-2|.
CASSPPYSTGGGHGYTF
TGTGCCAGCTCACCACCTTACTCGACGGGGGGAGGTCATGGCTACACCTTC
>.|TRBV15|TRBJ1-4|.
CATSRRTAATNEKLFF
TGTGCCACCAGCAGGAGGACGGCGGCAACTAATGAAAAACTGTTTTTT
>.|TRBV5-1|TRBJ1-1|TRBD1
CASSQQGANTEAFF
TGCGCCAGCAGTCAACAGGGGGCCAACACTGAAGCTTTCTTT
>.|TRBV6-6|TRBJ1-3|.
CASSYSIGETIYF
TGTGCCAGCAGTTACTCGATTGGTGAAACCATATATTTT
>.|TRBV10-1|TRBJ1-1|.
CASQRTVNTEAFF
TGCGCCAGCCAGCGGACAGTTAACACTGAAGCTTTCTTT
>.|TRBV23-1|TRBJ2-7|.
CASSQWIGGRAYEQYF
TGCGCCAGCAGTCAATGGATAGGAGGGCGAGCCTACGAGCAGTACTTC
>.|TRBV27|TRBJ1-2|.
CASSFRQNYYGYTF
TGTGCCAGCAGTTTTAGACAGAACTACTATGGCTACACCTTC
>.|TRBV11-2|TRBJ1-2|.
CASSLGGVVYGYTF
TGTGCCAGCAGCTTAGGGGGGGTGGTCTATGGCTACACCTTC
>.|TRBV7-3|TRBJ2-5|TRBD1
CASSLSQGAWTQYF
TGTGCCAGCAGCTTAAGCCAGGGGGCTTGGACCCAGTACTTC
>once|TRBV5-5|TRBJ1-1|TRBD1
CASTDRTGLNTEAFF
TGTGCCAGCACTGACAGGACAGGATTGAACACTGAAGCTTTCTTT
>.|TRBV7-2|TRBJ2-7|.
CASSESTLSSYEQYF
TGTGCCAGCAGCGAATCGACTCTAAGCTCCTACGAGCAGTACTTC
>.|TRBV27|TRBJ2-5|TRBD1
CASSPTRTGKQETQYF
TGTGCCAGCAGTCCAACTAGGACAGGGAAGCAAGAGACCCAGTACTTC
>.|TRBV7-9|TRBJ1-2|.
CASSLANTHSPNYGYTF
TGTGCCAGCAGCTTAGCTAACACACACAGTCCGAACTATGGCTACACCTTC